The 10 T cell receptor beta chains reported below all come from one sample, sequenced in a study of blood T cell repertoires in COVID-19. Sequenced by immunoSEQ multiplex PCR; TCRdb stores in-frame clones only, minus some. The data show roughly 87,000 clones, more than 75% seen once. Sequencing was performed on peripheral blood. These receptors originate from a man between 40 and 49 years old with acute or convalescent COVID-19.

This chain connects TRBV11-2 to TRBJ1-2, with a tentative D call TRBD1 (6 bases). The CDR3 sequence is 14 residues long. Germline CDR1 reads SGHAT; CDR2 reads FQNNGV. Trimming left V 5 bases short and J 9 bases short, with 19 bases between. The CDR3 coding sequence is TGTGCCAGCAGCCATGGACAGAAAAGCCTAAGCTACACCTTC. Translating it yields CASSHGQKSLSYTF.

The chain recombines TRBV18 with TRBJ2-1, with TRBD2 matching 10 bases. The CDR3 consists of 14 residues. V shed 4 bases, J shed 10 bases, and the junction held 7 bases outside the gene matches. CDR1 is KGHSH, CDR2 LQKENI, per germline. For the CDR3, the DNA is TGTGCCAGCTCACTCCTACTAGCGGGACGAGAGCAGTTCTTC. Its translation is CASSLLLAGREQFF.

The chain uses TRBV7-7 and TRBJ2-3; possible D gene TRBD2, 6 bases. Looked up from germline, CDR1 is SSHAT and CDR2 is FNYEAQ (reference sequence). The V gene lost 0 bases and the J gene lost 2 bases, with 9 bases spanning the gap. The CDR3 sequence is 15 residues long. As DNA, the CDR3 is TGTGCCAGCAGCTTAGCGGGGGGACCCACAGATACGCAGTATTTT. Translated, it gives CASSLAGGPTDTQYF.

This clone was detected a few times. For the CDR3, the DNA is TGTGCCACCAGTGAAGGAGCTAACTATGGCTACACCTTC. Its translation is CATSEGANYGYTF. The genes are TRBV24-1 and TRBJ1-2; D gene ambiguous. The CDR3 covers 13 residues. Germline loops: CDR1 KGHDR, CDR2 SFDVKD. V was cut by 4 bases and J by 0 bases, with 5 bases left in between.

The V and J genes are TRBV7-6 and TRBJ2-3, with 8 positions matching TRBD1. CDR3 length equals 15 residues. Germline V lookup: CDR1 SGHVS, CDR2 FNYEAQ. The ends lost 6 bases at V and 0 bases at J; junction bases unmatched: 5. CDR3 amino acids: CASSSGQGSTDTQYF. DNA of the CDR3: TGTGCCAGCAGTTCTGGACAGGGCAGCACAGATACGCAGTATTTT.

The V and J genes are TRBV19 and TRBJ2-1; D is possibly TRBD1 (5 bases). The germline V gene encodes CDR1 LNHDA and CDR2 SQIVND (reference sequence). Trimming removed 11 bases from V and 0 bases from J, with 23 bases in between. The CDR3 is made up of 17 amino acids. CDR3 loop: CASHPHRSDSSYNEQFF. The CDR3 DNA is TGTGCCTCACACCCCCACCGCAGCGACAGCTCCTACAATGAGCAGTTCTTC.

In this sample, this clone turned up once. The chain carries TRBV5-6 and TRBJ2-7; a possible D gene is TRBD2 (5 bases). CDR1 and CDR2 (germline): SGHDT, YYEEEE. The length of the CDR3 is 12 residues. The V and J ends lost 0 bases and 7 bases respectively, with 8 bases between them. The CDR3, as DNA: TGTGCCAGCAGCTTGGCCGGGGAAGAGCAGTACTTC. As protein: CASSLAGEEQYF.

In DNA form, the CDR3 reads TGTGCCAGCTCAGGAAACAGGGGCGGAGGAAACATTCAGTACTTC. Translated: CASSGNRGGGNIQYF. The chain combines TRBV18 with TRBJ2-4, with 7 positions matching TRBD1. There are 15 residues in the CDR3. Germline V CDR1 and CDR2: KGHSH, LQKENI. V lost 5 bases, J lost 6 bases, and 10 bases stayed unmatched.

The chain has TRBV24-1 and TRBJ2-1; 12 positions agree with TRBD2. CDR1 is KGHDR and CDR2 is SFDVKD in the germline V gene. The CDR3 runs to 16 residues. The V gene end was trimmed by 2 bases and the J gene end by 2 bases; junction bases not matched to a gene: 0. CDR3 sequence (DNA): TGTGCCACCAGTGATTCTAGCGGGAGGGCCTACAATGAGCAGTTCTTC. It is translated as CATSDSSGRAYNEQFF.

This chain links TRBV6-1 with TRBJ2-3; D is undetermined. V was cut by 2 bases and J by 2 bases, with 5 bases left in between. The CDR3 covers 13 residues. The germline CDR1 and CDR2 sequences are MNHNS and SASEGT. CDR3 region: CASSEPSTDTQYF. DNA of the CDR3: TGTGCCAGCAGTGAACCCTCCACAGATACGCAGTATTTT.